These 8 T cell receptor beta chains were all obtained from the same sample, sequenced in a study of human T cells and chemical hapten exposure. Each CDR3 protein is one row after TCRdb ran MiXCR on the RACE reads. This repertoire shows about 340,000 distinct CDR3 sequences, under 9% found once; its top ten account for 7.5% to 9%. Specified time point: patch test 1, 2 weeks after DPC sensitization. Treatment denoted: therapeutic diphenylcyclopropenone sensitization with weekly scalp DPC. Material: whole blood, obtained in connection with sensitization to the hapten diphenylcyclopropenone (DPC). These receptors were taken from a woman younger than 30 with alopecia areata. Some clones in this sample may be carry-over from other donors' samples.

The chain joins TRBV6-5 to TRBJ2-7; 8 bases fit TRBD1. The CDR3 is made up of 15 amino acids. Trimming cost V 3 bases and J 7 bases; bases outside gene matches: 11. Germline V CDR1 and CDR2: MNHEY, SVGAGI. As DNA, the CDR3 is TGTGCCAGCAGTTATTCGACAGGGGTTACGGGTGAGCAGTACTTC. It encodes CASSYSTGVTGEQYF.

This clonotype occurred many times. The chain recombines TRBV20-1 with TRBJ2-3; D is possibly TRBD2 (6 bases). CDR1 and CDR2 (germline): DFQATT, SNEGSKA (reference sequence). The CDR3 consists of 15 residues. Trimming left V 1 base short and J 4 bases short, with 15 bases between. Here the CDR3 reads CSARGTSLGADTQYF. The CDR3, as DNA: TGCAGTGCTAGAGGTACTAGCCTGGGGGCAGATACGCAGTATTTT.

In its sample, this clonotype was seen a few times. The J gene is TRBJ1-6, the V gene TRBV2, with D possibly matching TRBD1 (6 bases). Germline CDR1 and CDR2: SNHLY and FYNNEI. The CDR3 totals 16 residues. Deletions cut 7 bases from V and 0 bases from J, with 13 bases between. The CDR3 DNA reads TGTGCCAGCATGGACAGATTCAGCTCCTATAATTCACCCCTCCACTTT. Encoded protein: CASMDRFSSYNSPLHF.

V gene TRBV6-5 combines with J gene TRBJ1-1, with D possibly matching TRBD1 (5 bases). CDR3 size: 14 residues. Trimming took off 5 bases at V and 6 bases at J, with 16 bases between the two ends. In germline, CDR1 is MNHEY, CDR2 SVGAGI. The CDR3 reads CASSHQGNIAEAFF. Written as DNA, the CDR3 is TGTGCCAGCAGTCATCAGGGTAATATCGCTGAAGCTTTCTTT.

There are many counts of this clonotype. The chain couples TRBV10-3 to TRBJ1-1, with 8 bases identical to TRBD1. Germline CDR1 ENHRY, CDR2 SYGVKD. The CDR3 spans 14 residues. The V and J ends lost 6 bases and 5 bases, in that order; junction bases with no gene match: 8. CDR3 sequence: CAIRAGGGNTEAFF. Here the CDR3 DNA reads TGTGCCATCAGAGCAGGGGGCGGTAATACTGAAGCTTTCTTT.

This clonotype was recorded at least ten times. The gene calls are TRBV7-2 and TRBJ1-4; no clear D gene. Germline assignment: CDR1 SGHTA and CDR2 FQGNSA. This CDR3 spans 13 amino acids. The V end lost 1 base, the J end lost 8 bases, and 8 bases lay between the germline ends. The CDR3 region is CASSLEFAEKLFF. As DNA, the CDR3 is TGTGCCAGCAGCTTAGAGTTCGCGGAAAAACTGTTTTTT.

J is TRBJ1-2 and V is TRBV7-8; D possibly corresponds to TRBD1 (6 bases). V was trimmed by 3 bases and J by 1 base, leaving 12 bases between them. Germline V gives CDR1 SGHVS, CDR2 FQNEAQ. The CDR3 runs 15 residues. Here the CDR3 reads CASSFRTEHNYGYTF. In DNA form, the CDR3 reads TGTGCCAGCAGCTTCAGGACAGAACATAACTATGGCTACACCTTC.

The table lists this clonotype with many counts. The gene calls are TRBV6-6 and TRBJ1-5; TRBD1 aligns across 7 bases. The V gene's germline CDR1 is MNHNY and CDR2 SVGAGI (reference sequence). V shed 4 bases and J 0 bases; nucleotides not matched to a gene: 6. This CDR3 region has 16 residues. As DNA, the CDR3 is TGTGCCAGCAGTTTGGGGACAGCCTATAGCAATCAGCCCCAGCATTTT. As protein: CASSLGTAYSNQPQHF.